What follows are 13 T cell receptor beta chains derived from one specimen sequenced in a study of T cell repertoires in cytomegalovirus infection. Their recognized antigens are unknown. One entry per CDR3 protein, called by TCRdb with MiXCR from the reads. The repertoire holds some 920,000 distinct CDR3 sequences, roughly a third seen once, with around an eighth in the top ten. Sequenced material: cultured CD8+ T cells from PBMCs, taken from culture after CMV antigen stimulation. The receptors come from a human donor in good health (CMV status not recorded). Some clones in this sample may be carry-over from other donors' samples.

The chain uses TRBV7-3 and TRBJ1-2, with 10 bases matching TRBD1. Losses at the gene ends were 1 base for V and 6 bases for J; bases not matched to a gene: 8. This CDR3 comprises 16 residues. Germline V gives CDR1 SGHTA, CDR2 FQGTGA. The CDR3 spells CASSLIRTGGPDGYTF. CDR3 in DNA: TGTGCCAGCAGCTTAATCCGGACAGGGGGGCCCGATGGCTACACCTTC.

The chain couples TRBV6-1 to TRBJ2-2; TRBD1 matches at 10 bases. This CDR3 contains 16 residues. Germline-derived CDR1 and CDR2 are MNHNS and SASEGT. Unmatched junction bases numbered 12, after V lost 7 bases and J lost 7 bases. DNA of the CDR3: TGTGCCAGCACTAGAAAGAGACAGGGGGCGTTCGGGGAGCTGTTTTTT. This translates into CASTRKRQGAFGELFF.

This sequence joins TRBV27 and TRBJ2-1; D possibly corresponds to TRBD1 (5 bases). The length of the CDR3 is 13 residues. Between the trimmed V and J ends, which lost 6 bases and 7 bases, there was a span of 13 bases. Looked up from germline, CDR1 is MNHEY and CDR2 is SMNVEV (reference sequence). CDR3 nucleotide sequence: TGTGCCAGCAGCTCAGGGTCCTGGAATGAGCAGTTCTTC. Translation: CASSSGSWNEQFF.

This clonotype has more than one count but fewer than ten. V and J are TRBV28 and TRBJ2-2, with D perhaps TRBD2 (5 bases). In germline, CDR1 is MDHEN, CDR2 SYDVKM. V lost 6 bases, J lost 4 bases, and 21 bases lay in between. The CDR3 totals 17 residues. DNA for the CDR3: TGTGCCAGCAGCCCAATCTCGGGGTTGAGGAGCACCGGGGAGCTGTTTTTT. It is translated as CASSPISGLRSTGELFF.

This clonotype was counted between two and nine times. The chain recombines TRBV2 with TRBJ2-2; TRBD1 might be the D (6 bases). V was pared by 4 bases and J by 0 bases, with 15 bases between. CDR1 and CDR2 (germline): SNHLY, FYNNEI. This CDR3 is built from 17 residues. The CDR3 loop is CASSGTVDQPNTGELFF. In DNA form, the CDR3 reads TGTGCCAGCAGTGGGACAGTAGACCAACCGAACACCGGGGAGCTGTTTTTT.

The gene calls are TRBV7-9 and TRBJ1-2, with 7 bases lining up with TRBD1. From germline, CDR1 is SEHNR and CDR2 FQNEAQ (reference sequence). The junction had 11 bases not matched to a gene; V was cut back by 5 bases and J by 2 bases. The CDR3 extends over 16 amino acids. CDR3 in DNA: TGTGCCAGCAGCGCCCCGACAGGGAGTACCAACTATGGCTACACCTTC. Protein: CASSAPTGSTNYGYTF.

This clonotype was seen many times. The genes are TRBV7-9 and TRBJ1-2; weak D call: TRBD1 (5 bases). Trimming pared 5 bases from V and 0 bases from J, leaving 7 bases between. The CDR3 is made up of 13 amino acids. Germline values: CDR1 SEHNR, CDR2 FQNEAQ (reference sequence). The CDR3 coding sequence is TGTGCCAGCAGCCCGACAGCTAACTATGGCTACACCTTC. As protein: CASSPTANYGYTF.

This clonotype was counted a few times. This sequence joins TRBV6-1 and TRBJ1-5; tentatively, D is TRBD1 (5 bases). Per germline, CDR1 MNHNS and CDR2 SASEGT. This CDR3 has 16 amino acids. The germline V and J ends were trimmed by 2 bases and 2 bases, with 13 bases remaining between them. The CDR3, as DNA: TGTGCCAGCAGTGAAATGGGGGGAAGGGGCAATCAGCCCCAGCATTTT. Its translation: CASSEMGGRGNQPQHF.

The CDR3 reads CASSGTGLGEAFF. In DNA, the CDR3 is TGTGCCAGCAGCGGGACAGGGTTGGGGGAAGCTTTCTTT. The chain employs TRBV9 and TRBJ1-1; 8 nucleotides line up with TRBD1. The CDR3 runs to 13 residues. Germline CDR1 SGDLS, CDR2 YYNGEE. V was clipped by 3 bases and J by 8 bases; unmatched bases: 6.

Remarks on this clonotype: One junction end does not reproduce the germline sequence, and a read error may be involved. This rearrangement joins TRBV3-1 to TRBJ2-5, with 7 bases matching TRBD1. The CDR3 covers 16 residues. Germline loops: CDR1 LGHDT, CDR2 YNNKEL (reference sequence). The CDR3 spells CASSQDVTGDQETQYF. The CDR3 DNA is TGTGCCAGCAGCCAAGATGTTACAGGGGACCAAGAGACCCAGTACTTT.

This clonotype was seen repeatedly, ten times or more. The CDR3 is CASSLHRGLSGANVLTF. The CDR3, as DNA: TGTGCCAGCAGCTTACACAGGGGGCTTTCTGGGGCCAACGTCCTGACTTTC. This sequence joins TRBV7-2 and TRBJ2-6; 9 bases fit TRBD1. The CDR3 totals 17 residues. CDR1 and CDR2 from the germline V gene are SGHTA and FQGNSA. Trimming at V came to 2 bases and at J to 1 base, leaving 3 bases not matched to a gene.

This chain joins TRBV20-1 and TRBJ2-7; weak D call: TRBD2 (5 bases). Between the trimmed V and J ends, which lost 0 bases and 2 bases, there was a span of 14 bases. CDR1 DFQATT and CDR2 SNEGSKA come from the germline V gene (reference sequence). The CDR3 spans 15 residues. The CDR3 protein is CSARDLVGETYEQYF. DNA for the CDR3: TGCAGTGCTAGAGATCTCGTCGGGGAGACCTACGAGCAGTACTTC.

This clonotype was detected many times. The rearrangement uses TRBV7-9 and TRBJ2-7; D possibly corresponds to TRBD1 (6 bases). V dropped 2 bases and J dropped 2 bases, with 10 bases sitting between them. CDR1 is SEHNR, CDR2 FQNEAQ, per germline (reference sequence). The CDR3 loop spans 14 amino acids. In DNA form, the CDR3 reads TGTGCCAGCAGCTTAACAGACAGGACCTACGAGCAGTACTTC. Residues: CASSLTDRTYEQYF.